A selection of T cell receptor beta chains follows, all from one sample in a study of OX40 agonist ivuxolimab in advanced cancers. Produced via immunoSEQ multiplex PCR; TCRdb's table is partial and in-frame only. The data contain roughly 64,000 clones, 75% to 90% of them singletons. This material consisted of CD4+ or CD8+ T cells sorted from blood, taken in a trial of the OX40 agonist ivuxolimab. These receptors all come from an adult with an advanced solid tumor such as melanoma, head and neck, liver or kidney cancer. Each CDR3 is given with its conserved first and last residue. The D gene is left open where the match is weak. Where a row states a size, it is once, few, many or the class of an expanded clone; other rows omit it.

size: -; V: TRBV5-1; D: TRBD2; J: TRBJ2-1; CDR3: CASSFRTSGGIDEQFF; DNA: TGCGCCAGCAGCTTTAGGACTAGCGGGGGAATTGATGAGCAGTTCTTC
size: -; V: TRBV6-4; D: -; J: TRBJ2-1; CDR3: CASSDSGDGVYNEQFF; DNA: TGTGCCAGCAGTGACTCCGGGGATGGTGTCTACAATGAGCAGTTCTTC
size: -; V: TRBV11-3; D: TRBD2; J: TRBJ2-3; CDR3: CASSLDATSGPDTQYF; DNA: TGTGCCAGCAGCTTAGACGCGACTAGCGGCCCAGATACGCAGTATTTT
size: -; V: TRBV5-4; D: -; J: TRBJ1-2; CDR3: CASSSSISYGYTF; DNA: TGTGCCAGCAGCTCCAGCATTTCCTATGGCTACACCTTC
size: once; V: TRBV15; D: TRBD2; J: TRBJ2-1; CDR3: CATSTGTSIPYNEQFF; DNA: TGTGCCACCAGCACCGGGACTAGTATCCCCTACAATGAGCAGTTCTTC
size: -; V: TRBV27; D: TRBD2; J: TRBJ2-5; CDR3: CASSTLGGQETQYF; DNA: TGTGCCAGCAGTACACTCGGGGGGCAAGAGACCCAGTACTTC
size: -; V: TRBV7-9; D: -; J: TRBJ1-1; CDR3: CASSFGAQEAFF; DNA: TGTGCCAGCAGCTTCGGGGCCCAGGAGGCTTTCTTT
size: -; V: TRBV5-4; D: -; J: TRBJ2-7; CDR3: CASRVGGPSYEQYF; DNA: TGTGCCAGCAGGGTGGGGGGGCCTTCCTACGAGCAGTACTTC
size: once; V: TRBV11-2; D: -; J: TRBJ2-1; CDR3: CASSRRLVVMGGQFF; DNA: TGTGCCAGCAGCCGCAGACTAGTAGTTATGGGAGGGCAGTTCTTC
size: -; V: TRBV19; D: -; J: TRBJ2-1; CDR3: CASSIGAEQFF; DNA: TGTGCCAGTAGTATAGGGGCTGAGCAGTTCTTC
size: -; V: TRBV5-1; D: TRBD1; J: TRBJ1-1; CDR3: CASSARQGLNTEAFF; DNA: TGCGCCAGCAGCGCCCGACAGGGCTTGAACACTGAAGCTTTCTTT
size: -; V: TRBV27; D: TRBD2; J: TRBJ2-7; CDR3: CASSSGLAAGQQYF; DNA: TGTGCCAGCAGTTCGGGACTAGCGGCAGGCCAACAGTACTTC
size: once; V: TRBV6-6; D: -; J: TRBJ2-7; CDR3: CASSSPWTKRSYEQYF; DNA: TGTGCCAGCAGCTCACCCTGGACAAAACGCTCCTACGAGCAGTACTTC
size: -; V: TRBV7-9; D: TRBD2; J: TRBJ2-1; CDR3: CASSLILAGATYNEQFF; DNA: TGTGCCAGCAGCTTAATACTAGCGGGGGCCACATACAATGAGCAGTTCTTC
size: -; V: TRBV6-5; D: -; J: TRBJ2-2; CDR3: CASSYSTIGGELFF; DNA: TGTGCCAGCAGTTACTCGACTATAGGCGGGGAGCTGTTTTTT
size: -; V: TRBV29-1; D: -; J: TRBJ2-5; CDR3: CSVPVGMDETQYF; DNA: TGCAGCGTCCCAGTTGGCATGGATGAGACCCAGTACTTC
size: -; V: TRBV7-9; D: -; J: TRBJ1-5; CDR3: CASSLGGVNQPQHF; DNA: TGTGCCAGCAGCTTGGGGGGTGTCAATCAGCCCCAGCATTTT
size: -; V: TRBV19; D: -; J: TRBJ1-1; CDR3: CASSIEPNTEAFF; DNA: TGTGCCAGTAGTATAGAACCGAACACTGAAGCTTTCTTT
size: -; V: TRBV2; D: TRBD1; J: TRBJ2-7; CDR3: CASSAEGQVRTEQYF; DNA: TGTGCCAGCAGTGCCGAGGGACAGGTACGAACCGAGCAGTACTTC
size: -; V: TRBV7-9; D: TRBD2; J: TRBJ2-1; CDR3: CASSVLAGNEQFF; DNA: TGTGCCAGCAGCGTACTAGCGGGAAATGAGCAGTTCTTC